The rows below give T cell receptor beta chains drawn from one sample of a study of Ad26.COV2.S vaccination and SARS-CoV-2 variants. Sequencing was performed with immunoSEQ multiplex PCR; in TCRdb, only in-frame clones are kept and a portion is missing. This table holds under 95,000 clones, 82% found once. The source was peripheral blood, collected after recovery from COVID-19. Receptor source: a human donor who had recovered from COVID-19. Both conserved end residues are part of each CDR3. D genes are given only for firm matches. The size of a clone is reported for some rows only, either as once, few or many, or as a class for expanded clones.

>-|TRBJ2-5|-|TRBV28
CASSFSSTVVRGLPQETQYF
TGTGCCAGCAGTTTCTCTTCTACCGTGGTCAGGGGCTTACCCCAAGAGACCCAGTACTTC
>-|TRBJ2-3|-|TRBV10-1
CASSERGSKGTDTQYF
TGCGCCAGCAGTGAGAGAGGGTCGAAAGGCACAGATACGCAGTATTTT
>-|TRBJ2-7|-|TRBV21-1
CASSKVKRPYEQYF
TGTGCCAGCAGCAAAGTAAAAAGACCGTACGAGCAGTACTTC
>-|TRBJ2-3|-|TRBV5-1
CASSFQWGTDTQYF
TGCGCCAGCAGCTTCCAGTGGGGCACAGATACGCAGTATTTT
>-|TRBJ2-2|TRBD1|TRBV11-3
CASSSSETGVPGELFF
TGTGCCAGCAGCTCCTCAGAGACAGGGGTCCCCGGGGAGCTGTTTTTT
>few|TRBJ1-5|TRBD1|TRBV7-9
CASSRQGSNQPQHF
TGTGCCAGCAGCCGACAGGGTAGCAATCAGCCCCAGCATTTT
>-|TRBJ2-7|-|TRBV3-1/TRBV3-2
CASSQWDSLGGRVLEQYF
TGTGCCAGCAGCCAATGGGACAGTCTGGGTGGGAGGGTCCTCGAGCAGTACTTC
>once|TRBJ2-5|-|TRBV7-6
CASSPRSTFQETQYF
TGTGCCAGCAGCCCACGCTCGACCTTTCAAGAGACCCAGTACTTC
>few|TRBJ1-3|-|TRBV6-5
CASSQSSGNTIYF
TGTGCCAGCAGCCAGAGCTCTGGAAACACCATATATTTT
>-|TRBJ2-1|TRBD2|TRBV5-1
CASSLIAPGRVYNEQFF
TGCGCCAGCAGCTTGATCGCCCCGGGGAGGGTTTACAATGAGCAGTTCTTC
>-|TRBJ2-1|TRBD2|TRBV3-1/TRBV3-2
CASSQGVSGRAGLEYNEQFF
TGTGCCAGCAGCCAAGGGGTTAGCGGGAGGGCCGGGCTCGAATACAATGAGCAGTTCTTC
>-|TRBJ2-1|-|TRBV5-6
CASSLTGDLASSYNEQFF
TGTGCCAGCAGCTTGACCGGGGATCTAGCGTCCTCCTACAATGAGCAGTTCTTC
>-|TRBJ2-6|-|TRBV27
CASRLWGSGANVLTF
TGTGCCAGCAGACTTTGGGGAAGTGGGGCCAACGTCCTGACTTTC
>-|TRBJ2-1|TRBD1|TRBV10-3
CAIQGANYNEQFF
TGTGCCATTCAGGGGGCTAACTACAATGAGCAGTTCTTC
>-|TRBJ2-1|TRBD2|TRBV9
CASSAGTSGRIGEQFF
TGTGCCAGCAGCGCTGGGACTAGCGGGAGGATAGGAGAGCAGTTCTTC
>-|TRBJ2-3|TRBD2|TRBV6-6
CASRDGLAGATDTQYF
TGTGCCAGCAGGGACGGACTAGCGGGAGCCACAGATACGCAGTATTTT
>-|TRBJ2-1|TRBD2|TRBV28
CASSLNTGLAGGNEQFF
TGTGCCAGCAGTTTAAACACCGGCCTAGCGGGAGGAAATGAGCAGTTCTTC
>-|TRBJ1-4|-|TRBV9
CASSTQGGGQPEKLFF
TGTGCCAGCAGCACCCAAGGAGGGGGACAACCTGAAAAACTGTTTTTT
>-|TRBJ2-7|-|TRBV28
CASSLFFPGRSYEQYF
TGTGCCAGCAGTTTATTTTTCCCCGGGCGCTCCTACGAGCAGTACTTC
>-|TRBJ1-2|-|TRBV10-2
CASGPMDWRWTTNYGYTF
TGCGCCAGCGGTCCTATGGATTGGAGGTGGACAACTAACTATGGCTACACCTTC
>-|TRBJ2-5|-|TRBV9
CASSVEDGATQYF
TGTGCCAGCAGCGTAGAGGACGGCGCGACCCAGTACTTC
>once|TRBJ2-1|TRBD1|TRBV27
CASSRKAQGTGGYNEQFF
TGTGCCAGCAGCCGCAAGGCACAAGGGACAGGGGGCTACAATGAGCAGTTCTTC
>-|TRBJ1-3|TRBD1|TRBV6-2/TRBV6-3
CASSRSRTGYGNTIYF
TGTGCCAGCAGTCGGTCCAGGACAGGCTACGGAAACACCATATATTTT
>-|TRBJ1-2|TRBD1|TRBV6-2/TRBV6-3
CASSKGQGSYTF
TGTGCCAGCAGTAAGGGACAGGGAAGCTACACCTTC
>-|TRBJ1-6|TRBD1|TRBV23-1
CASTPSGQVFTSYNSPLHF
TGCGCCAGCACCCCCTCGGGACAGGTCTTCACGTCCTATAATTCACCCCTCCACTTT
>once|TRBJ2-7|TRBD1|TRBV6-1
CASSEKGAGLSYEQYF
TGTGCCAGCAGTGAAAAGGGGGCGGGCTTGTCCTACGAGCAGTACTTC
>-|TRBJ2-3|-|TRBV2
CASGGRPSSTDTQYF
TGTGCCAGCGGAGGACGACCCTCTAGCACAGATACGCAGTATTTT
>once|TRBJ2-7|-|TRBV29-1
CSAESGRREQYF
TGCAGCGCTGAATCAGGGCGGAGGGAGCAGTACTTC
>-|TRBJ2-5|-|TRBV20-1
CSASSGGRPNNF
TGCAGTGCTAGTAGTGGGGGTCGGCCAAACAACTTC